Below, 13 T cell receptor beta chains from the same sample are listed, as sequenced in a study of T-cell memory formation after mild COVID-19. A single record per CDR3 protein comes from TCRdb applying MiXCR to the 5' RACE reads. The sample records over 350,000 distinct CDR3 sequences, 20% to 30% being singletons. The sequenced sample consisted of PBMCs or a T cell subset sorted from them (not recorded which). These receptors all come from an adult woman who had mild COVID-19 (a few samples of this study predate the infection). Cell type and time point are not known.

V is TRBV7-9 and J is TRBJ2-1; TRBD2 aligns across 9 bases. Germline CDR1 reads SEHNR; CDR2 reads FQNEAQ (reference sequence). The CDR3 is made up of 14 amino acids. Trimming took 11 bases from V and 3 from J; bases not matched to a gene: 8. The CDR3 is CAGVAGENYNEQFF. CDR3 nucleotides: TGTGCCGGTGTAGCGGGAGAGAACTACAATGAGCAGTTCTTC.

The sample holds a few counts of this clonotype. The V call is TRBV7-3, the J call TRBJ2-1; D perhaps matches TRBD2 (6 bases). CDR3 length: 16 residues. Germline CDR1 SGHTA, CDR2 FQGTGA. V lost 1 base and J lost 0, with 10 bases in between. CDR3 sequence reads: CASSLMGGFSYNEQFF. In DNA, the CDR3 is TGTGCCAGCAGCTTAATGGGGGGATTCTCCTACAATGAGCAGTTCTTC.

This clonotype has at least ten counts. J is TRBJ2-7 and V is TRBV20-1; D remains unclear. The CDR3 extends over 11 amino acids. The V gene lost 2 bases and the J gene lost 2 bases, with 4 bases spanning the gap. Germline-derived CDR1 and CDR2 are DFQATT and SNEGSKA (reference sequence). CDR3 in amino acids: CSARQAYEQYF. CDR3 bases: TGCAGTGCTAGACAGGCCTACGAGCAGTACTTC.

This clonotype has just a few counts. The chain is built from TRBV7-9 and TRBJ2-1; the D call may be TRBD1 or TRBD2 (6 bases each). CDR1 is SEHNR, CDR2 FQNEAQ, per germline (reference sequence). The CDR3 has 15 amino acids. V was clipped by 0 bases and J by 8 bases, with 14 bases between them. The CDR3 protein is CASSLAPGAVDEQFF. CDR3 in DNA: TGTGCCAGCAGCTTAGCCCCGGGGGCGGTCGATGAGCAGTTCTTC.

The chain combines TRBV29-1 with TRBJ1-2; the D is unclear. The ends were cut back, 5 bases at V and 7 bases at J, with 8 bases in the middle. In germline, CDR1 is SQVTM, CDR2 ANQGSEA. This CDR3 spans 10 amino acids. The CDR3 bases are TGCAGCGTTTTTGGAGGTGGCTACACCTTC. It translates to CSVFGGGYTF.

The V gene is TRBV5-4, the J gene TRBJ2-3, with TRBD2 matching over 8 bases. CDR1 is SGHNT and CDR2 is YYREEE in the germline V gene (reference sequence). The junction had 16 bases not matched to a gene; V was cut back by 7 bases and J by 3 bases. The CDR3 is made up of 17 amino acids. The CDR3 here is CASAPGGVATETDTQYF. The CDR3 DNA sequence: TGTGCCAGCGCGCCCGGGGGGGTAGCGACGGAAACAGATACGCAGTATTTT.

CDR3 DNA sequence: TGTGCCAGCAGTGTTTTGGACAGCCCCGAAAAACTGTTTTTT. It translates to CASSVLDSPEKLFF. The chain is built from TRBV2 and TRBJ1-4; TRBD1 is a possible D gene (6 bases). V was shortened by 4 bases and J by 8 bases, with 14 bases between the two germline ends. The germline V gene has CDR1 SNHLY and CDR2 FYNNEI. The CDR3 is 14 amino acids. The full variable domain, in which reference TRBV2 and TRBJ1-4 provide the parts outside the CDR3, is EPEVTQTPSHQVTQMGQEVILRCVPISNHLYFYWYRQILGQKVEFLVSFYNNEISEKSEIFDDQFSVERPDGSNFTLKIRSTKLEDSAMYFCASSVLDSPEKLFFGSGTQLSVL.

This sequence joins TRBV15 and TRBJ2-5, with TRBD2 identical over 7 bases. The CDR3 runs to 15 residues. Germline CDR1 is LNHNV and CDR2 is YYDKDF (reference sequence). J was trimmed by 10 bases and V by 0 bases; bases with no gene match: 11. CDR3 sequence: CATSRDQGLGSGQYF. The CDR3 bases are TGTGCCACCAGCAGAGATCAAGGACTAGGCAGTGGCCAGTACTTC.

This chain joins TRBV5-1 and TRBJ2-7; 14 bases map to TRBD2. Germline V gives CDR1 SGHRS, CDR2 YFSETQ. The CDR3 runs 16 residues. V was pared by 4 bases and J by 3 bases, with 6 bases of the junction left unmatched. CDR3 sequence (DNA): TGCGCCAGCAGCCAGGGACTAGCGGGAGCTAACTACGAGCAGTACTTC. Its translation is CASSQGLAGANYEQYF.

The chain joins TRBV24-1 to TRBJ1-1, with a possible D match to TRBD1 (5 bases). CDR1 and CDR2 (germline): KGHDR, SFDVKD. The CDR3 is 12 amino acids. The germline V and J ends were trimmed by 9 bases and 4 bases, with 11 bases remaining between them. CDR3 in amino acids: CATGGDGTEAFF. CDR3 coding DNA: TGTGCCACCGGGGGAGATGGCACTGAAGCTTTCTTT.

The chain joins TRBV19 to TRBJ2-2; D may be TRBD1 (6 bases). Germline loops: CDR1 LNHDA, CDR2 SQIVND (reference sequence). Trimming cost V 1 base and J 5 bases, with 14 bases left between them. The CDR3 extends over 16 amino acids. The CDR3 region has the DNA TGTGCCAGTAGTATAGCGTCAGGGGTCGGAACCGGGGAGCTGTTTTTT. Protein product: CASSIASGVGTGELFF.

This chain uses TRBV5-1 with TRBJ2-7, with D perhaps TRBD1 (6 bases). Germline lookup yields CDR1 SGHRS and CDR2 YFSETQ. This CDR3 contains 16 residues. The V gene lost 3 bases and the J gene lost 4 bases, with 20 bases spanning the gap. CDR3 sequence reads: CASSWGQGRDVYEQYF. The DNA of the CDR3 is TGCGCCAGCAGCTGGGGGCAGGGCAGGGATGTATACGAGCAGTACTTC.

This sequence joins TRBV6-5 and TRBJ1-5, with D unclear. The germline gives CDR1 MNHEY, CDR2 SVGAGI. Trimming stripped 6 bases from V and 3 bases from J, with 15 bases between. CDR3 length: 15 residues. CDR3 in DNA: TGTGCCAGCAGCCCCCACGCCCAATCCAATCAGCCCCAGCATTTT. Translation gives CASSPHAQSNQPQHF.